This passage covers 3 T cell receptor beta chains from one sample sequenced in a study of blood T cell repertoires in COVID-19. Sequencing was performed with immunoSEQ multiplex PCR; in TCRdb, only in-frame clones are kept and a portion is missing. The profile shows tens of thousands of clones, under 80% of them singletons. Sequencing was carried out using peripheral blood. The receptors were sampled from an elderly woman with active or convalescent COVID-19.

The chain couples TRBV7-9 to TRBJ1-2; D unresolved. CDR1 and CDR2 from the germline V gene are SEHNR and FQNEAQ (reference sequence). V was pared by 5 bases and J by 0 bases, with 10 bases between. This CDR3 contains 14 residues. CDR3 coding DNA: TGTGCCAGCAGCCGGGTGAGCGCTAACTATGGCTACACCTTC. Translation: CASSRVSANYGYTF.

This sequence joins TRBV30 and TRBJ2-7, with D possibly being TRBD1 (5 bases). CDR3 length: 15 amino acids. V lost 1 base and J lost 5, with 18 bases in between. The germline CDR1 and CDR2 sequences are GTSNPN and SVGIG (reference sequence). The CDR3 DNA sequence: TGTGCCTGGAGTGCAATGGGGCAGGGCGAGGACGAGCAGTACTTC. This gives the protein CAWSAMGQGEDEQYF.

The V and J genes are TRBV3-1 (or the pseudogene TRBV3-2) and TRBJ1-1, with 7 bases fitting TRBD1. CDR1 is LGHDT, CDR2 YNNKEL, per germline (reference sequence). V dropped 0 bases and J dropped 0; count of bases not matched to a gene: 4. The CDR3 totals 16 residues. The CDR3 coding sequence is TGTGCCAGCAGCCAAGATCAGGGGGTAGTGAACACTGAAGCTTTCTTT. This sequence encodes CASSQDQGVVNTEAFF.